A single sample is the source of the 16 T cell receptor beta chains below, sequenced in a study of cytomegalovirus exposure and HLA in healthy donors (dated by TCRdb to the late 2010s). Library method: the immunoSEQ multiplex PCR assay. For the multiplex PCR, a mixture combining 60 forward primers for TCR Vbeta segments and 13 reverse primers for TCR Jbeta segments was used. Drawn from immuneACCESS, this table holds only the in-frame rearrangements with V and J called that TCRdb kept. Clones are partly lost; checked studies trace under half to an unresolved V gene and leave the rest unexplained. The sample table gives roughly 140,000 clones. The top ten hold roughly 2.7% of the sample. Sequencing was performed on PBMCs. The source of these receptors is a man in his forties or fifties in good health and CMV-seronegative.

The V call is TRBV7-9, the J call TRBJ1-6; D is undetermined. V lost 4 bases and J lost 2, with 12 bases in between. Germline V gene sequence: CDR1 SEHNR, CDR2 FQNEAQ (reference sequence). CDR3 length: 16 amino acids. DNA of the CDR3: TGTGCCAGCAGCTCGAGGGTTGGTGCCTATAATTCACCCCTCCACTTT. Its protein product is CASSSRVGAYNSPLHF.

V is TRBV28 and J is TRBJ1-5; TRBD1 aligns across 10 bases. The J segment lost 0 bases and the V segment lost 6 bases, leaving 2 bases of the junction unmatched. Per germline, CDR1 MDHEN and CDR2 SYDVKM. The length of the CDR3 is 15 residues. The CDR3 coding sequence is TGTGCCAGCAGGGGGACAGGGGTTAGCAATCAGCCCCAGCATTTT. Its translation is CASRGTGVSNQPQHF. Drawing the rest from reference TRBV28 and TRBJ1-5, the complete variable domain is DVKVTQSSRYLVKRTGEKVFLECVQDMDHENMFWYRQDPGLGLRLIYFSYDVKMKEKGDIPEGYSVSREKKERFSLILESASTNQTSMYLCASRGTGVSNQPQHFGDGTRLSIL.

The rearrangement uses TRBV10-3 and TRBJ2-3, with 8 bases lining up with TRBD2. CDR1 and CDR2 from the germline V gene are ENHRY and SYGVKD. This CDR3 is built from 16 residues. After removal of 3 bases from V and 0 bases from J, the junction contained 5 bases not matched to a gene. Here the CDR3 reads CAISERTSLSTDTQYF. The CDR3 nucleotides are TGTGCCATCAGTGAAAGGACTAGCTTAAGCACAGATACGCAGTATTTT.

This chain joins TRBV6-5 and TRBJ2-7, with 7 bases identical to TRBD1. V dropped 5 bases and J dropped 5; count of bases not matched to a gene: 9. In germline, CDR1 is MNHEY, CDR2 SVGAGI. The CDR3 totals 14 residues. The CDR3 bases are TGTGCCAGCAGTCTACAGGGGCCCCTCAACGAGCAGTACTTC. Translated, it gives CASSLQGPLNEQYF.

The V call is TRBV7-2, the J call TRBJ1-5; D possibly corresponds to TRBD1 (5 bases). Germline V gene lookup returns CDR1 SGHTA and CDR2 FQGNSA. The CDR3 has 16 residues. Trimming removed 5 bases at V and 0 bases at J, with 14 bases between. The CDR3 loop is CASSPQGALSNQPQHF. CDR3 DNA: TGTGCCAGCAGCCCGCAGGGTGCACTTAGCAATCAGCCCCAGCATTTT.

The CDR3 spells CASSRAGQVYNEQFF. The CDR3 nucleotides read TGTGCCAGCAGCCGGGCGGGACAGGTTTACAATGAGCAGTTCTTC. This sequence joins TRBV5-6 and TRBJ2-1; TRBD1 agrees at 8 bases. V shed 4 bases and J 4 bases; nucleotides not matched to a gene: 7. CDR3 length: 15 residues. CDR1 is SGHDT and CDR2 is YYEEEE in the germline V gene. The whole variable domain, filled in from reference TRBV5-6 and TRBJ2-1, reads DAGVTQSPTHLIKTRGQQVTLRCSPKSGHDTVSWYQQALGQGPQFIFQYYEEEERQRGNFPDRFSGHQFPNYSSELNVNALLLGDSALYLCASSRAGQVYNEQFFGPGTRLTVL.

CDR3 nucleotide sequence: TGCGCCAGCAGTGAGGCGGGACCTAAACTGGGCTATAGCAATCAGCCCCAGCATTTT. Translated, it gives CASSEAGPKLGYSNQPQHF. This rearrangement joins TRBV10-1 to TRBJ1-5, with a tentative D call TRBD1 (5 bases). The CDR3 runs 19 residues. Germline CDR1 is WNHNN and CDR2 is SYGVQD (reference sequence). V was shortened by 2 bases and J by 0 bases, with 20 bases between the two germline ends.

The chain employs TRBV6-5 and TRBJ2-7; possibly TRBD1 for D (5 bases). With 6 bases removed from V and 3 bases from J, the gap between germline ends came to 15 bases. The CDR3 is 14 amino acids. In germline, CDR1 is MNHEY, CDR2 SVGAGI. CDR3 protein: CASSPSTGRYEQYF. Here the CDR3 DNA reads TGTGCCAGCAGCCCCTCCACAGGCCGCTACGAGCAGTACTTC.

The chain is built from TRBV19 and TRBJ2-7; 11 bases align to TRBD1. The CDR3 is 16 residues long. Germline V gene data show CDR1 as LNHDA and CDR2 as SQIVND (reference sequence). Germline trimming cut 5 bases from V and 0 bases from J; bases unmatched to any gene: 6. The CDR3 sequence: CASSARDRGSSYEQYF. CDR3 DNA: TGTGCCAGTAGTGCCCGGGACAGGGGGAGCTCCTACGAGCAGTACTTC. Full variable domain (remainder filled in from reference TRBV19 and TRBJ2-7): DGGITQSPKYLFRKEGQNVTLSCEQNLNHDAMYWYRQDPGQGLRLIYYSQIVNDFQKGDIAEGYSVSREKKESFPLTVTSAQKNPTAFYLCASSARDRGSSYEQYFGPGTRLTVT.

V gene TRBV18 combines with J gene TRBJ2-7; 10 bases line up with TRBD1. The trim removed 2 bases at V and 3 bases at J, leaving 4 bases unmatched. This CDR3 has 15 amino acids. CDR1 is KGHSH and CDR2 is LQKENI in the germline V gene. CDR3 DNA sequence: TGTGCCAGCTCACCATTCGGGACAGGGGACTACGAGCAGTACTTC. It is translated as CASSPFGTGDYEQYF.

The J gene is TRBJ2-1, the V gene TRBV15; 9 positions agree with TRBD2. V lost 1 base, J lost 3 bases, and 4 bases stayed unmatched. CDR3 length: 16 residues. Germline assignment: CDR1 LNHNV and CDR2 YYDKDF (reference sequence). The chain's CDR3 is CATSRVAGGGYNEQFF. The CDR3 coding sequence is TGTGCCACCAGCAGAGTGGCGGGGGGGGGCTACAATGAGCAGTTCTTC. Filled out from reference TRBV15 and TRBJ2-1, the complete variable domain reads DAMVIQNPRYQVTQFGKPVTLSCSQTLNHNVMYWYQQKSSQAPKLLFHYYDKDFNNEADTPDNFQSRRPNTSFCFLDIRSPGLGDTAMYLCATSRVAGGGYNEQFFGPGTRLTVL.

With respect to this clone: Other DNA sequences in this specimen translate into the identical CDR3. The chain uses TRBV5-4 and TRBJ2-3; TRBD2 agrees at 9 bases. CDR1 and CDR2 (germline): SGHNT, YYREEE (reference sequence). Trimming removed 2 bases from V and 2 bases from J; junction bases left unmatched: 6. The CDR3 contains 16 residues. Here the CDR3 reads CASSLGLAGDTDTQYF. DNA of the CDR3: TGTGCCAGCAGCTTAGGTTTAGCGGGGGACACAGATACGCAGTATTTT.

This rearrangement joins TRBV6-4 to TRBJ2-2; D unclear. The V gene's germline CDR1 is MRHNA and CDR2 SNTAGT. Trimming took 2 bases from V and 6 from J, leaving 7 bases between them. The CDR3 loop spans 13 amino acids. The DNA for the CDR3 is TGTGCCAGCAGTGACGAGATGGCCGGGGAGCTGTTTTTT. It yields the protein CASSDEMAGELFF.

V and J are TRBV7-3 and TRBJ2-7, with D perhaps TRBD2 (6 bases). Trimming took off 6 bases at V and 1 base at J, with 10 bases between the two ends. The CDR3 consists of 13 residues. Germline V gene lookup returns CDR1 SGHTA and CDR2 FQGTGA. As DNA, the CDR3 is TGTGCCAGCAGGGCGGAGGGGTCCTACGAGCAGTACTTC. Its protein is CASRAEGSYEQYF.

The CDR3 DNA follows: TGCAGCGTTGAAGGGGGACAGGGGTCTAACACCGGGGAGCTGTTTTTT. This translates into CSVEGGQGSNTGELFF. V gene TRBV29-1 combines with J gene TRBJ2-2, with 10 positions matching TRBD1. The V gene's germline CDR1 is SQVTM and CDR2 ANQGSEA. The CDR3 is 16 residues long. V shed 1 base and J 2 bases; nucleotides not matched to a gene: 4.

This sequence joins TRBV4-2 and TRBJ2-7; 11 bases map to TRBD2. This CDR3 spans 16 amino acids. V lost 2 bases to trimming and J lost 6 bases; unmatched junction nucleotides: 9. Germline CDR1 and CDR2: LGHNA and YNFKEQ. CDR3 sequence (DNA): TGTGCCAGCAGCCAACTTCTTAGCGGGGGGGCGGTCGAGCAGTACTTC. It encodes CASSQLLSGGAVEQYF.